These 15 T cell receptor beta chains came from one sample sequenced in a study of T cell responses to AZD1222 COVID-19 vaccine. Produced via immunoSEQ multiplex PCR; TCRdb's table is partial and in-frame only. The sample carries about 150,000 clones, roughly 90% recorded once. The sample in question was peripheral blood, obtained on day 0 of AZD1222 vaccination. These receptor sequences come from an adult in good health.

V is TRBV4-3 and J is TRBJ2-1, with D unresolved. Trimming removed 0 bases at V and 4 bases at J, with 10 bases between. The CDR3 runs to 15 residues. CDR1 and CDR2 (germline): LGHNA, YSLEER. CDR3 residues: CASSQELGWYNEQFF. The CDR3 DNA sequence: TGCGCCAGCAGCCAAGAATTAGGCTGGTACAATGAGCAGTTCTTC.

The CDR3 loop reads CASSVGLGSEQYF. The CDR3 DNA follows: TGTGCCAGCAGCGTAGGGCTTGGCTCCGAGCAGTACTTC. V is TRBV9 and J is TRBJ2-7; no firm D call. Germline lookup yields CDR1 SGDLS and CDR2 YYNGEE. The CDR3 consists of 13 residues. V shed 0 bases and J shed 6 bases, with 10 bases lying between them.

The V gene is TRBV6-5, the J gene TRBJ1-4; 7 bases map to TRBD1. Trimming at V came to 6 bases and at J to 2 bases, leaving 3 bases not matched to a gene. Germline V gene lookup returns CDR1 MNHEY and CDR2 SVGAGI. CDR3 length: 14 residues. CDR3 in amino acids: CASSKTGTNEKLFF. CDR3 DNA: TGTGCCAGCAGCAAGACAGGGACTAATGAAAAACTGTTTTTT.

The genes are TRBV11-2 and TRBJ2-3; D gene uncertain. The germline V gene has CDR1 SGHAT and CDR2 FQNNGV. Trimming left V 5 bases short and J 2 bases short, with 17 bases between. This CDR3 comprises 16 residues. The CDR3 DNA sequence: TGTGCCAGCAGCGCCGTGGCCGGGTTTACCACAGATACGCAGTATTTT. Its translation is CASSAVAGFTTDTQYF.

The J gene is TRBJ2-6, the V gene TRBV6-5; D perhaps matches TRBD1 (6 bases). The germline V and J ends were trimmed by 4 bases and 0 bases, with 10 bases remaining between them. CDR1 and CDR2 from the germline V gene are MNHEY and SVGAGI. The CDR3 length is 16 residues. The CDR3 nucleotides are TGTGCCAGCAGTTTGGACAGACTCTCTGGGGCCAACGTCCTGACTTTC. Amino acid sequence: CASSLDRLSGANVLTF.

This chain connects TRBV7-9 to TRBJ2-2; 7 bases map to TRBD1. The CDR3 contains 12 residues. Germline CDR1 and CDR2: SEHNR and FQNEAQ (reference sequence). The V gene end was trimmed by 7 bases and the J gene end by 7 bases; junction bases not matched to a gene: 3. CDR3 residues: CASKGGGGELFF. The CDR3, as DNA: TGTGCCAGCAAAGGGGGCGGCGGGGAGCTGTTTTTT.

This clone was seen only once. The chain joins TRBV10-3 to TRBJ1-5; perhaps TRBD1 as D (6 bases). V was trimmed by 6 bases and J by 1 base, leaving 13 bases between them. Looked up from germline, CDR1 is ENHRY and CDR2 is SYGVKD. The CDR3 contains 15 residues. CDR3 DNA sequence: TGTGCCATCAGACCGGCAGGGGAAAGCAATCAGCCCCAGCATTTT. Translating it yields CAIRPAGESNQPQHF.

The V gene is TRBV30, the J gene TRBJ1-2; D is unresolved. The germline CDR1 and CDR2 sequences are GTSNPN and SVGIG (reference sequence). This CDR3 spans 12 amino acids. The V gene lost 3 bases and the J gene lost 1 base, with 6 bases spanning the gap. The CDR3 DNA reads TGTGCCTGGAGCACAGTTAACTATGGCTACACCTTC. Amino acids: CAWSTVNYGYTF.

The chain recombines TRBV3-1 (or the pseudogene TRBV3-2) with TRBJ1-1, with TRBD1 as a possible D gene (5 bases). V was shortened by 5 bases and J by 4 bases, with 17 bases between the two germline ends. CDR1 and CDR2 from the germline V gene are LGHDT and YNNKEL (reference sequence). The CDR3 sequence is 15 residues long. The chain's CDR3 is CASSSRDGGSTEAFF. CDR3 nucleotides: TGTGCCAGCAGCTCCAGGGACGGAGGGAGCACTGAAGCTTTCTTT.

The chain employs TRBV12-3 or TRBV12-4 and TRBJ2-1; D gene ambiguous. V was pared by 1 base and J by 9 bases, with 4 bases between. The CDR3 contains 11 residues. CDR3 in amino acids: CASSLGFEQFF. DNA of the CDR3: TGTGCCAGCAGTTTAGGTTTTGAGCAGTTCTTC.

This clone was seen only a few times. The chain has TRBV19 and TRBJ2-7, with 8 bases fitting TRBD2. Germline V gene lookup returns CDR1 LNHDA and CDR2 SQIVND (reference sequence). Germline trimming cut 7 bases from V and 0 bases from J; bases unmatched to any gene: 5. This CDR3 has 14 amino acids. This CDR3 reads CASKNSGASYEQYF. CDR3 nucleotides: TGTGCCAGTAAAAATAGCGGGGCCTCCTACGAGCAGTACTTC.

The chain combines TRBV6-5 with TRBJ1-4, with D tentatively TRBD1 (6 bases). CDR1 is MNHEY, CDR2 SVGAGI, per germline. The CDR3 runs 15 residues. V was trimmed by 2 bases and J by 5 bases, leaving 12 bases between them. The CDR3 reads CASSYPPGANEKLFF. CDR3 sequence (DNA): TGTGCCAGCAGTTACCCTCCAGGGGCAAATGAAAAACTGTTTTTT.

The rearrangement joins TRBV12-3 or TRBV12-4 to TRBJ1-5; possibly TRBD1 for D (6 bases). The ends were cut back, 2 bases at V and 7 bases at J, with 9 bases in the middle. This CDR3 spans 13 amino acids. The CDR3 coding sequence is TGTGCCAGCAGTTTAAGGGGGGGCCAGCCCCAGCATTTT. Translated, it gives CASSLRGGQPQHF.

This chain links TRBV4-1 with TRBJ1-5, with 11 bases lining up with TRBD1. The V gene end was trimmed by 0 bases and the J gene end by 5 bases; junction bases not matched to a gene: 12. Germline CDR1 reads MGHRA; CDR2 reads YSYEKL. This CDR3 has 19 amino acids. The CDR3 sequence is CASSQDRTLGQGAHQPQHF. In nucleotides, the CDR3 is TGCGCCAGCAGCCAAGATAGGACCTTAGGACAGGGGGCGCATCAGCCCCAGCATTTT.

V and J are TRBV7-2 and TRBJ1-6; TRBD1 is a possible D gene (6 bases). This CDR3 has 17 residues. Trimming pared 5 bases from V and 7 bases from J, leaving 21 bases between. Germline-derived CDR1 and CDR2 are SGHTA and FQGNSA. CDR3 residues: CASSTNRAKGLNSPLHF. Written as DNA, the CDR3 is TGTGCCAGCAGCACAAACAGGGCAAAAGGACTCAATTCACCCCTCCACTTT.